A single sample is the source of the 11 T cell receptor beta chains below, sequenced in a study of monozygotic twins with inflammatory bowel disease. TCRdb reworked the 5' RACE reads into one entry per CDR3 protein, no DNA. This listing includes some 330,000 distinct CDR3 sequences. Specimen: blood. These receptors were obtained from a human donor with ulcerative colitis or Crohn's disease, or a healthy co-twin of an affected twin (not recorded which).

The chain is built from TRBV7-2 and TRBJ1-2; checking the TCRdb D call of TRBD1 is not possible without DNA. The CDR3 loop spans 15 amino acids. Germline assignment: CDR1 SGHTA and CDR2 FQGNSA. CDR3 sequence reads: CASSPRDSTNYGYTF. The variable domain in full, with the rest retrieved from reference TRBV7-2 and TRBJ1-2, is GAGVSQSPSNKVTEKGKDVELRCDPISGHTALYWYRQSLGQGLEFLIYFQGNSAPDKSGLPSDRFSAERTGGSVSTLTIQRTQQEDSAVYLCASSPRDSTNYGYTFGSGTRLTVV.

The V and J genes are TRBV5-6 and TRBJ2-7. The CDR3 totals 14 residues. CDR1 and CDR2 (germline): SGHDT, YYEEEE. The CDR3 region is CASSLVVSWYEQYF.

The V gene is TRBV7-9, the J gene TRBJ2-7; with no DNA, the TCRdb D assignment of TRBD2 cannot be verified. The CDR3 contains 12 residues. Germline lookup yields CDR1 SEHNR and CDR2 FQNEAQ (reference sequence). This chain's CDR3 is CASRTGGAEQYF.

The chain carries TRBV7-3 and TRBJ2-7; TCRdb names TRBD1, which stays unverified in the absence of DNA. The CDR3 length is 12 residues. The germline V gene encodes CDR1 SGHTA and CDR2 FQGTGA. CDR3 protein: CASSWTGGVQYF. Combining the CDR3 with reference TRBV7-3 and TRBJ2-7 gives the whole variable domain GAGVSQTPSNKVTEKGKYVELRCDPISGHTALYWYRQSLGQGPEFLIYFQGTGAADDSGLPNDRFFAVRPEGSVSTLKIQRTERGDSAVYLCASSWTGGVQYFGPGTRLTVT.

J is TRBJ2-1 and V is TRBV29-1; there is no DNA to check the TCRdb D call of TRBD2. Germline loops: CDR1 SQVTM, CDR2 ANQGSEA. CDR3 length: 15 amino acids. The CDR3 sequence is CSVEGSGSTYNEQFF.

The chain links TRBV27 to TRBJ2-7; TCRdb outputs TRBD1, but without DNA this stays unchecked. Germline V CDR1 and CDR2: MNHEY, SMNVEV (reference sequence). CDR3 length equals 14 residues. The chain's CDR3 is CASRARPESYEQYF.

The chain combines TRBV29-1 with TRBJ2-7; TCRdb's D call, TRBD1, is unchecked because there is no DNA. There are 15 residues in the CDR3. The V gene's germline CDR1 is SQVTM and CDR2 ANQGSEA. The CDR3 loop reads CSVDWPGGSSYEQYF.

This rearrangement joins TRBV7-2 to TRBJ2-3; TCRdb gives TRBD1 as the D gene, but with no DNA this cannot be confirmed. The CDR3 covers 15 residues. Germline CDR1 and CDR2: SGHTA and FQGNSA. The CDR3: CASSPDRVGTDTQYF.

The chain links TRBV5-1 to TRBJ2-2. The CDR3 is 16 amino acids. In germline, CDR1 is SGHRS, CDR2 YFSETQ. The CDR3 is CASSLGATMNTGELFF. The whole variable domain, filled in from reference TRBV5-1 and TRBJ2-2, reads KAGVTQTPRYLIKTRGQQVTLSCSPISGHRSVSWYQQTPGQGLQFLFEYFSETQRNKGNFPGRFSGRQFSNSRSEMNVSTLELGDSALYLCASSLGATMNTGELFFGEGSRLTVL.

This sequence joins TRBV30 and TRBJ2-1; the TRBD2 assignment by TCRdb is unverifiable without DNA. This CDR3 spans 15 amino acids. Germline CDR1 GTSNPN, CDR2 SVGIG (reference sequence). The CDR3 sequence is CAWSGRLAGPYRQFF. Drawing the rest from reference TRBV30 and TRBJ2-1, the complete variable domain is SQTIHQWPATLVQPVGSPLSLECTVEGTSNPNLYWYRQAAGRGLQLLFYSVGIGQISSEVPQNLSASRPQDRQFILSSKKLLLSDSGFYLCAWSGRLAGPYRQFFGPGTRLTVL.

This chain connects TRBV19 to TRBJ1-1. Germline loops: CDR1 LNHDA, CDR2 SQIVND (reference sequence). This CDR3 contains 12 residues. The CDR3 region is CATSPPNTEAFF.